The 13 T cell receptor beta chains given below trace back to one sample, sequenced in a study of shared clonotypes between healthy human individuals. Here immunoSEQ multiplex PCR was the method, and the copy in TCRdb shows in-frame clones only, minus some. The sample contains roughly 2.2 million clones, 85% to 95% of which appear only once. The sequenced material came from naive CD4+ T cells from PBMCs. The subset is: CD45RA+ positively selected. All receptors come from a man between 18 and 29 years old in good health. Some clones in this sample may be carry-over from other donors' samples.

The chain links TRBV18 to TRBJ2-5; a weak D match, TRBD2 (6 bases). CDR1 and CDR2 (germline): KGHSH, LQKENI. This CDR3 is 13 amino acids long. The V gene lost 4 bases and the J gene lost 3 bases, with 9 bases spanning the gap. CDR3 sequence reads: CASSRRGEETQYF. The CDR3 nucleotides read TGTGCCAGCTCACGGAGGGGTGAAGAGACCCAGTACTTC.

This clone was detected only once. The J gene is TRBJ1-3, the V gene TRBV7-9; no clear D. Deletions cut 3 bases from V and 0 bases from J, with 6 bases between. The CDR3 is made up of 14 amino acids. CDR1 is SEHNR and CDR2 is FQNEAQ in the germline V gene (reference sequence). CDR3 in DNA: TGTGCCAGCAGCTTTGGGTTCTCTGGAAACACCATATATTTT. Encoded protein: CASSFGFSGNTIYF.

The J gene is TRBJ1-5, the V gene TRBV28, with 8 bases aligning to TRBD1. J gave up 11 bases and V 4 bases, and 16 bases lay outside the gene matches. The germline V gene encodes CDR1 MDHEN and CDR2 SYDVKM. The CDR3 spans 16 residues. In nucleotides, the CDR3 is TGTGCCAGCAGTTCCCCACCCTCAGGGGGCCGAGAAGCCCAGCATTTT. It yields the protein CASSSPPSGGREAQHF.

The CDR3 region is CASSNTDSRDTQYF. The DNA for the CDR3 is TGTGCCAGCAGCAACACGGACAGCCGAGATACGCAGTATTTT. This chain links TRBV7-9 with TRBJ2-3; D is perhaps TRBD1 (6 bases). Germline CDR1 and CDR2: SEHNR and FQNEAQ (reference sequence). This CDR3 comprises 14 residues. V lost 5 bases and J lost 5, with 14 bases in between.

This chain connects TRBV5-1 to TRBJ2-5, with no clear D. CDR3 length: 14 residues. Between the trimmed V and J ends, which lost 4 bases and 4 bases, there was a span of 14 bases. Per the germline V gene, CDR1 is SGHRS and CDR2 is YFSETQ. The CDR3 DNA is TGCGCCAGCAGCCAGAAAGCAGGTCCAGAGACCCAGTACTTC. Encoded protein: CASSQKAGPETQYF.

CDR3 coding DNA: TGTGCCAGCAGTACGCCTGGACAGGGAAACACCATATATTTT. Amino acids: CASSTPGQGNTIYF. V and J are TRBV28 and TRBJ1-3; D may be TRBD1 (6 bases). The CDR3 length is 14 residues. V lost 5 bases to trimming and J lost 4 bases, with 12 bases between them. CDR1 is MDHEN and CDR2 is SYDVKM in the germline V gene.

The chain links TRBV7-9 to TRBJ2-5; maybe TRBD2 (6 bases). The germline V gene has CDR1 SEHNR and CDR2 FQNEAQ (reference sequence). The length of the CDR3 is 12 residues. V was pared by 4 bases and J by 12 bases, with 15 bases between. In nucleotides, the CDR3 is TGTGCCAGCAGCTCCCCCGCGGGGAACAAGTACTTC. Residues: CASSSPAGNKYF.

The chain joins TRBV6-1 to TRBJ2-2; no firm D call. The V end lost 4 bases, the J end lost 5 bases, and 8 bases lay between the germline ends. Germline V gives CDR1 MNHNS, CDR2 SASEGT. The CDR3 has 13 amino acids. The CDR3 region is CASSALSTGELFF. CDR3 nucleotide sequence: TGTGCCAGCAGTGCCTTGAGTACCGGGGAGCTGTTTTTT.

The chain's CDR3 is CASSYQPQHF. The CDR3 region has the DNA TGTGCCAGCAGCTATCAGCCCCAGCATTTT. The chain uses TRBV6-6 and TRBJ1-5; D is ambiguous. Germline-derived CDR1 and CDR2 are MNHNY and SVGAGI (reference sequence). The CDR3 totals 10 residues. With 6 bases removed from V and 5 bases from J, the gap between germline ends came to 2 bases.

The chain recombines TRBV7-2 with TRBJ1-5, with 10 bases that match TRBD1. J gave up 5 bases and V 5 bases, and 6 bases lay outside the gene matches. CDR1 and CDR2 (germline): SGHTA, FQGNSA. There are 15 residues in the CDR3. The CDR3 here is CASSQGQGVYQPQHF. DNA of the CDR3: TGTGCCAGCAGCCAAGGACAGGGGGTATATCAGCCCCAGCATTTT.

The rearrangement joins TRBV10-2 to TRBJ2-7, with a possible D match to TRBD1 (5 bases). V gave up 6 bases and J gave up 0 bases, with 18 bases separating them. The CDR3 totals 16 residues. Germline V gene lookup returns CDR1 WSHSY and CDR2 SAAADI. The CDR3 region is CASSDSPQANSYEQYF. CDR3 coding DNA: TGCGCCAGCAGCGACAGCCCACAAGCAAACTCCTACGAGCAGTACTTC.

The chain employs TRBV28 and TRBJ1-3, with D tentatively TRBD1 (5 bases). There are 13 residues in the CDR3. V was clipped by 6 bases and J by 7 bases, with 13 bases between them. CDR1 and CDR2 from the germline V gene are MDHEN and SYDVKM. CDR3 sequence reads: CASRPQGGNTIYF. CDR3 coding DNA: TGTGCCAGCAGACCCCAGGGAGGCAACACCATATATTTT.

The chain combines TRBV6-1 with TRBJ2-1; D tentatively fits TRBD1 or TRBD2 (5 bases each). Per the germline V gene, CDR1 is MNHNS and CDR2 is SASEGT. The length of the CDR3 is 17 residues. Trimming left V 3 bases short and J 0 bases short, with 15 bases between. The CDR3 reads CASSDRPGPSSYNEQFF. The CDR3 nucleotides are TGTGCCAGCAGTGACCGACCGGGACCAAGCTCCTACAATGAGCAGTTCTTC.